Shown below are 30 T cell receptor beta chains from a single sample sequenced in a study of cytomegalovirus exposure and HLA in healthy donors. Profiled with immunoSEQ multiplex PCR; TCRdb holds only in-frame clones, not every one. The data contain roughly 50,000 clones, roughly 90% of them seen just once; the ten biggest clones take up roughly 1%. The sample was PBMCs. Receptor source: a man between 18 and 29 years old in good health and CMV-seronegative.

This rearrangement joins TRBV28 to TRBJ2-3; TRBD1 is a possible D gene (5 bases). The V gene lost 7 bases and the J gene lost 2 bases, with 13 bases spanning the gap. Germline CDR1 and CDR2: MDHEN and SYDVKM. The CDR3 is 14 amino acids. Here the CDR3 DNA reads TGTGCCAGCACCAAAGGGGTATACACAGATACGCAGTATTTT. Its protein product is CASTKGVYTDTQYF.

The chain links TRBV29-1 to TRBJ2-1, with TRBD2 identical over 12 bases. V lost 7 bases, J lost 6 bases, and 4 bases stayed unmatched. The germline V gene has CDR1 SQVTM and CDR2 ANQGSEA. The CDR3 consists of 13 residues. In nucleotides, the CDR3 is TGCAGCGGTCTAGCGGGGGGGCTCAATGAGCAGTTCTTC. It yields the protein CSGLAGGLNEQFF.

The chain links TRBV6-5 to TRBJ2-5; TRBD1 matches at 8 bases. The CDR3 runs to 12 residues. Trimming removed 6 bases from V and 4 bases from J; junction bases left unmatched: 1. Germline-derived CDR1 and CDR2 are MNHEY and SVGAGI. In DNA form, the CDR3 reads TGTGCCAGCAGGACAGGGGCAGAGACCCAGTACTTC. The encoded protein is CASRTGAETQYF.

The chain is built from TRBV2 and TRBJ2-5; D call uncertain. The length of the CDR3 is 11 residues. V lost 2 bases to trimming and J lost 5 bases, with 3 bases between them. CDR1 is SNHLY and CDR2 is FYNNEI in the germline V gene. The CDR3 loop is CASSERETQYF. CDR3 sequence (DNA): TGTGCCAGCAGTGAACGTGAGACCCAGTACTTC.

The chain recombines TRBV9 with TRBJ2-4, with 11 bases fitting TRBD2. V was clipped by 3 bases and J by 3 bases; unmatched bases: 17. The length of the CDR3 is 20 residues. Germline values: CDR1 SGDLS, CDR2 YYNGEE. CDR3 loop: CASSGFSGTSGPRGKNIQYF. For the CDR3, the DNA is TGTGCCAGCAGCGGATTTTCCGGGACTAGCGGACCCAGGGGCAAAAACATTCAGTACTTC.

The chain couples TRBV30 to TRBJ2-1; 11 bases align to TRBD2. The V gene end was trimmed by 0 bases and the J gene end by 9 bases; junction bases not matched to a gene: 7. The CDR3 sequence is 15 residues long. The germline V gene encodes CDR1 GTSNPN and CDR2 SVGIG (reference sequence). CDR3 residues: CAWSVQASGRSEQFF. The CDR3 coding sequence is TGTGCCTGGAGTGTACAGGCTAGCGGGAGGAGTGAGCAGTTCTTC.

CDR3 DNA: TGTGCCATCAAGGGGACTAGCGGGAGCATCGGGGAGCTGTTTTTT. Translation: CAIKGTSGSIGELFF. V is TRBV10-3 and J is TRBJ2-2, with 14 bases identical to TRBD2. Germline-derived CDR1 and CDR2 are ENHRY and SYGVKD. With 7 bases clipped from V and 7 bases from J, the junction kept 5 bases outside the gene matches. The CDR3 runs 15 residues.

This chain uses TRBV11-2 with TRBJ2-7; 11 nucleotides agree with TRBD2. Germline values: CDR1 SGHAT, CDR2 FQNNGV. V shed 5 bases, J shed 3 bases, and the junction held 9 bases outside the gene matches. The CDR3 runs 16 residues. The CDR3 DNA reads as TGTGCCAGCAGCCTCTTCTATACTAGCGGGGGCTACGAGCAGTACTTC. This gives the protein CASSLFYTSGGYEQYF.

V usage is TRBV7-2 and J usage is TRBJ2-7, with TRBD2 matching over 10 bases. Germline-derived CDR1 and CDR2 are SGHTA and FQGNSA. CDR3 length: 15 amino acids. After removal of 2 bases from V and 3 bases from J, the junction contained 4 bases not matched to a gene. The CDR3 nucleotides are TGTGCCAGCAGCTTAAGAGCTAGCGGGAGCTACGAGCAGTACTTC. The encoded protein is CASSLRASGSYEQYF.

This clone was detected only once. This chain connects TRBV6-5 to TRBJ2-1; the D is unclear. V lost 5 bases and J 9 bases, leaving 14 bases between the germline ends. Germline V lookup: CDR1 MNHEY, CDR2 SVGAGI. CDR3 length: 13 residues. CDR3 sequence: CASSPRIRTEQFF. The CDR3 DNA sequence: TGTGCCAGCAGTCCCAGGATTCGCACTGAGCAGTTCTTC.

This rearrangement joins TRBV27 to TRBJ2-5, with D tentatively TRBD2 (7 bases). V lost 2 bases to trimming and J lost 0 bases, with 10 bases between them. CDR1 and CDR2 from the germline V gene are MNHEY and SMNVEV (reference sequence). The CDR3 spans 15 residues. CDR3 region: CASSLRGGDQETQYF. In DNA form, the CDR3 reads TGTGCCAGCAGTTTAAGGGGGGGGGACCAAGAGACCCAGTACTTC.

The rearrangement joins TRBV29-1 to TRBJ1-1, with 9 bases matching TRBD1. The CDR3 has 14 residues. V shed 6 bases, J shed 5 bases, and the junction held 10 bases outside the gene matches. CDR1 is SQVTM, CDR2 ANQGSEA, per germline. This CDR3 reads CSVTGQGLMTEAFF. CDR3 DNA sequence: TGCAGCGTGACGGGACAGGGATTGATGACTGAAGCTTTCTTT.

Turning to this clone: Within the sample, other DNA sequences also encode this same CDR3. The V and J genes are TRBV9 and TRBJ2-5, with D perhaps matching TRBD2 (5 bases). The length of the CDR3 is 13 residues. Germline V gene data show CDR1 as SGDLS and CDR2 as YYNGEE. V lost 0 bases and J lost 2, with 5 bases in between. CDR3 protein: CASSVAGQETQYF. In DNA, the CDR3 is TGTGCCAGCAGCGTAGCGGGGCAAGAGACCCAGTACTTC.

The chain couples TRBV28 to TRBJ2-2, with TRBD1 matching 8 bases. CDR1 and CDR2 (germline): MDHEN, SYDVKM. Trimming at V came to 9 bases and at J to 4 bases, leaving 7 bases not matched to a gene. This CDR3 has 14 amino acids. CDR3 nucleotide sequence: TGTGCCAGTGACCAGGGGGCAGGCACCGGGGAGCTGTTTTTT. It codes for CASDQGAGTGELFF.

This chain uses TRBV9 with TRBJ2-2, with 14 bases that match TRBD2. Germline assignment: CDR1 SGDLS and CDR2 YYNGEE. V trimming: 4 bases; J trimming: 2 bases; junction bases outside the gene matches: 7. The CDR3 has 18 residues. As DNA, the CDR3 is TGTGCCAGCAGCCCCCGACTAGCGGGAGGGCCAAACACCGGGGAGCTGTTTTTT. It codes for CASSPRLAGGPNTGELFF.

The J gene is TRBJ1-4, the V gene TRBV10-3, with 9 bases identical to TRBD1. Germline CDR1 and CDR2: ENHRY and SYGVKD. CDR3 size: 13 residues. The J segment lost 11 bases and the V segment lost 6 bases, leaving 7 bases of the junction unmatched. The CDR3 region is CAISRDREAKLFF. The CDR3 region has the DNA TGTGCCATCAGCCGGGACAGGGAAGCTAAACTGTTTTTT.

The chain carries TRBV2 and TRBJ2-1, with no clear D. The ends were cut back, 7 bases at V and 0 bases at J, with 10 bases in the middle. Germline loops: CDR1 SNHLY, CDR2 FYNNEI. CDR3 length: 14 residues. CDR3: CASTSLSSYNEQFF. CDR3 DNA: TGTGCCAGCACCTCCCTGAGCTCCTACAATGAGCAGTTCTTC.

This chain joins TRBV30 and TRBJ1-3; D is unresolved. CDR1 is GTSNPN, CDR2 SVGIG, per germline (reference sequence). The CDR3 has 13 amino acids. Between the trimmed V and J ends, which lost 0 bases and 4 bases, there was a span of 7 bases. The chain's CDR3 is CAWSVGVGNTIYF. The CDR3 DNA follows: TGTGCCTGGAGTGTCGGGGTCGGAAACACCATATATTTT.

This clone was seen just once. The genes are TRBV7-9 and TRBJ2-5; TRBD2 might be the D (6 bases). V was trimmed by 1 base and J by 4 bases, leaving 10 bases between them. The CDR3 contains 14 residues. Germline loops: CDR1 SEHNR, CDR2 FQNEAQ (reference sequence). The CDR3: CASSLVGLRETQYF. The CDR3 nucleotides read TGTGCCAGCAGCTTAGTGGGACTTCGAGAGACCCAGTACTTC.

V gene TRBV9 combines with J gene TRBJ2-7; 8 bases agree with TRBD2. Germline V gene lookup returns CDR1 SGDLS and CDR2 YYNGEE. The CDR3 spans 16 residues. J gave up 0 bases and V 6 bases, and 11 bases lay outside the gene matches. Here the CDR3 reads CASIPLGTRASYEQYF. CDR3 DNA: TGTGCCAGCATTCCTCTCGGGACTAGGGCCTCCTACGAGCAGTACTTC. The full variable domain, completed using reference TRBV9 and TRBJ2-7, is DSGVTQTPKHLITATGQRVTLRCSPRSGDLSVYWYQQSLDQGLQFLIQYYNGEERAKGNILERFSAQQFPDLHSELNLSSLELGDSALYFCASIPLGTRASYEQYFGPGTRLTVT.

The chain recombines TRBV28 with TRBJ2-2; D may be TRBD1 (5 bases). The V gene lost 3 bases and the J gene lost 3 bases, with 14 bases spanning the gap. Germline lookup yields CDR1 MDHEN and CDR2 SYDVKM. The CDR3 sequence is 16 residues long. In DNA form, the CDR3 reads TGTGCCAGCAGTTTTCTCAGTAGGGGTCACACCGGGGAGCTGTTTTTT. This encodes CASSFLSRGHTGELFF.

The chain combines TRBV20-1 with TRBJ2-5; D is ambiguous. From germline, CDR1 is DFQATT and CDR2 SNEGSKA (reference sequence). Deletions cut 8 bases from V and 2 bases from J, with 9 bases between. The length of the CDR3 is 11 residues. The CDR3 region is CSQMRQETQYF. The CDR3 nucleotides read TGCAGTCAAATGAGACAAGAGACCCAGTACTTC.

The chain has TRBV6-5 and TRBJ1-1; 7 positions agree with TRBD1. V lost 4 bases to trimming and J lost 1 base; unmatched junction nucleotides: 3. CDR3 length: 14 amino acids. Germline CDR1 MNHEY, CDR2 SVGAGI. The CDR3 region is CASSLQGQNTEAFF. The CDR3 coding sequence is TGTGCCAGCAGTTTACAGGGGCAGAACACTGAAGCTTTCTTT.

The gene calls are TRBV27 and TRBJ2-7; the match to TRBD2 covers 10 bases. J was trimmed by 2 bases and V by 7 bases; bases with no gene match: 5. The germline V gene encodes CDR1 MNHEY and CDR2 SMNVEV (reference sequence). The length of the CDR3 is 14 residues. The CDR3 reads CASKLAGPTYEQYF. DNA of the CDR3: TGTGCCAGCAAACTAGCGGGACCTACCTACGAGCAGTACTTC.

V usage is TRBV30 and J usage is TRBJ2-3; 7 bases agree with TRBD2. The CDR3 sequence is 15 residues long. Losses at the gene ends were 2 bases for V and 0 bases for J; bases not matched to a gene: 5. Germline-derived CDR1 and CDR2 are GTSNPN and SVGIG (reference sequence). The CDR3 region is CAWSPSGYSTDTQYF. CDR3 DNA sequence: TGTGCCTGGAGTCCTAGCGGATACAGCACAGATACGCAGTATTTT.

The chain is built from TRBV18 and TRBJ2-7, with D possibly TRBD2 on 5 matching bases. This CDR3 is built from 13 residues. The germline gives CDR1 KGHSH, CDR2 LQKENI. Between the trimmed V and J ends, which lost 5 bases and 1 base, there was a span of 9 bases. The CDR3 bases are TGTGCCAGCTCATCCGGGATGTCCTACGAGCAGTACTTC. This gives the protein CASSSGMSYEQYF.

The CDR3 DNA reads as TGTGCCACCAGCAGAGATGGTGTTACAGGGTTAGGCTATGGCTACACCTTC. Protein: CATSRDGVTGLGYGYTF. This chain uses TRBV15 with TRBJ1-2; the D gene is possibly TRBD1 (6 bases). The V and J ends lost 0 bases and 4 bases respectively, with 18 bases between them. Germline V gene sequence: CDR1 LNHNV, CDR2 YYDKDF (reference sequence). The CDR3 has 17 amino acids.

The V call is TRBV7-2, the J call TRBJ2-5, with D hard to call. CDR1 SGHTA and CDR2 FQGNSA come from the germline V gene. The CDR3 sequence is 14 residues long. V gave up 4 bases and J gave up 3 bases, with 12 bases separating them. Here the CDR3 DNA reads TGTGCCAGCAGCTCCCACCGCCGGGAAGAGACCCAGTACTTC. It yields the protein CASSSHRREETQYF.

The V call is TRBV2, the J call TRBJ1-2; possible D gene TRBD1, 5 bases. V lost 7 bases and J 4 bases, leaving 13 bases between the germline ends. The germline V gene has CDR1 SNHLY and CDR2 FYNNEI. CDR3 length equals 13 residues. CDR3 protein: CASKEGRLYGYTF. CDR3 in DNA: TGTGCCAGCAAAGAGGGGAGGCTCTATGGCTACACCTTC.

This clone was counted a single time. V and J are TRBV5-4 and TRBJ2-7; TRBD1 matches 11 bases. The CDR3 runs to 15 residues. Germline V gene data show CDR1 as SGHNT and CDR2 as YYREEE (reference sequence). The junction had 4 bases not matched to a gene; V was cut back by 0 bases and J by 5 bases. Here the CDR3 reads CASSLVGQGADEQYF. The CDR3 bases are TGTGCCAGCAGCTTGGTCGGACAGGGGGCGGACGAGCAGTACTTC.